This TCR beta chain was captured by sequencing in a study of T cells in Graves' hyperthyroidism and ophthalmopathy. The length of the CDR3 is 13 residues. Trimming removed 5 bases from V and 5 bases from J; junction bases left unmatched: 6. CDR1 is SEHNR, CDR2 FQNEAQ, per germline (reference sequence). Amplification yielded TCR beta CDR3 regions, with RNA transcripts as the source. Researchers ran a first-round RT-PCR on the TCR CDR3 using the HTBI primer set. TCRdb re-analysed the multiplex PCR reads in MiXCR, keeping a single row per CDR3 protein. This table has about 570,000 distinct CDR3 sequences, 35% to 55% appearing once. This clonotype was recorded many times. Its antigen is unidentified. Study-wide results and limits: Before onset, by a median of approximately 6.2 months, the model predicted ophthalmopathy.

The source of this sequence is an adult woman with Graves' disease, either hyperthyroidism or ophthalmopathy (not recorded which). Material for sequencing was peripheral blood or thyroid tissue (not recorded which). The chain carries TRBV7-9 and TRBJ2-7; TRBD1 agrees at 7 bases. The CDR3 nucleotides read TGTGCCAGCAGCCCTAACAGGGGTGACGAGCAGTACTTC. Translation gives CASSPNRGDEQYF.